This record looks at one TCR beta chain sequence and its context. This table comes from immunoSEQ multiplex PCR, and its TCRdb copy is limited to in-frame clones, with some not included. This sample has about 1.1 million clones, with roughly 74% found just once. The CDR3 loop spans 13 amino acids. Trimming shortened V by 8 bases and J by 1 base, and 10 bases separated the two germline ends. Per germline, CDR1 SGHRS and CDR2 YFSETQ. The record originates from a study of shared clonotypes between healthy human individuals. This TCR came from a man younger than 35 in good health. Some clones in this sample may be carry-over from other donors' samples. V is TRBV5-1 and J is TRBJ1-5; D not resolved. The material sequenced was memory CD4+ T cells from PBMCs. This sample's subset: CD45RA-negative fraction. CDR3 loop: CASATMSNQPQHF. DNA of the CDR3: TGCGCCAGTGCAACGATGAGCAATCAGCCCCAGCATTTT.